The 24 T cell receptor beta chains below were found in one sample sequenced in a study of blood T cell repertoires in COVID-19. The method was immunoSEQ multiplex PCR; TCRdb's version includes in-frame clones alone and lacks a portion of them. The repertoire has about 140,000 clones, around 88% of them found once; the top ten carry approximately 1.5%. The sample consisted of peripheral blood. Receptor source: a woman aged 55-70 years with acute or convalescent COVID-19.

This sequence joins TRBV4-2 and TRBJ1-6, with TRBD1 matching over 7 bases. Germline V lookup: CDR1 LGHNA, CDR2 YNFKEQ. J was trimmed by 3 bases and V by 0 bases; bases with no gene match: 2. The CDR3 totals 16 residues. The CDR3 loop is CASSQERDSYNSPLHF. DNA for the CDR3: TGTGCCAGCAGCCAAGAAAGGGACAGCTATAATTCACCCCTCCACTTT.

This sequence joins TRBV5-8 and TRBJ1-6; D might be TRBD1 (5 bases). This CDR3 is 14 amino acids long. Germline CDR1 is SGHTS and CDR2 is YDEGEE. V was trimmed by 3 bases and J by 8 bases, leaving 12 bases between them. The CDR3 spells CASSSGIQYSPLHF. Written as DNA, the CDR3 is TGTGCCAGCAGCTCAGGGATTCAATATTCACCCCTCCACTTT.

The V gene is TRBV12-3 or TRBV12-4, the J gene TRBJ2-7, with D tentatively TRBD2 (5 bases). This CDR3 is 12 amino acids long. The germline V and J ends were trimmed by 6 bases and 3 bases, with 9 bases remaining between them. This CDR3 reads CASSSDYYEQYF. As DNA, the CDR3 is TGTGCCAGCAGCAGCGACTACTACGAGCAGTACTTC.

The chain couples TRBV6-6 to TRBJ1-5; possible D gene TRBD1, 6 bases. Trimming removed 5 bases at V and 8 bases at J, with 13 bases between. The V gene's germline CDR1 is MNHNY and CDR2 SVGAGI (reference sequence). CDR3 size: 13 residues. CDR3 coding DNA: TGTGCCAGCAGTCCCACAGGGTTTGAGCCCCAGCATTTT. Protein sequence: CASSPTGFEPQHF.

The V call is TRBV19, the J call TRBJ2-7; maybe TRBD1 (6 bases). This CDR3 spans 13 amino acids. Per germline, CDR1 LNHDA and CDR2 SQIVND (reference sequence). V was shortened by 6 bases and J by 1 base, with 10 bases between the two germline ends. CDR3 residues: CASRDSGSYEQYF. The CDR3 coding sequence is TGTGCCAGTAGGGACAGTGGGTCCTACGAGCAGTACTTC.

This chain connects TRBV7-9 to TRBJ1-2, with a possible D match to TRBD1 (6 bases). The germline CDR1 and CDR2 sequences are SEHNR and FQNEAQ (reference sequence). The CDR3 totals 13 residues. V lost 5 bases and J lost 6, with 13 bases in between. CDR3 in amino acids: CASSPRRGDGYTF. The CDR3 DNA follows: TGTGCCAGCAGCCCCCGCAGGGGTGATGGCTACACCTTC.

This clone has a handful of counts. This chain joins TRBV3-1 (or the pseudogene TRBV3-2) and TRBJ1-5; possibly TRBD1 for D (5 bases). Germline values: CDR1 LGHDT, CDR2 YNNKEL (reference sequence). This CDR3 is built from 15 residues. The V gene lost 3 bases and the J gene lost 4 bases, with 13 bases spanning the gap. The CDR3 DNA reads TGTGCCAGCAGCCAGTCCTGGGGGGGGAATCAGCCCCAGCATTTT. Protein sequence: CASSQSWGGNQPQHF.

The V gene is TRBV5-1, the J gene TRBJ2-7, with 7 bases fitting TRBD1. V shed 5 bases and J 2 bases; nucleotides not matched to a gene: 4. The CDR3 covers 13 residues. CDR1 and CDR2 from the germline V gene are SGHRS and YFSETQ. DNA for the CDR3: TGCGCCAGCAGGCGACAGGGCACCTACGAGCAGTACTTC. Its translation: CASRRQGTYEQYF.

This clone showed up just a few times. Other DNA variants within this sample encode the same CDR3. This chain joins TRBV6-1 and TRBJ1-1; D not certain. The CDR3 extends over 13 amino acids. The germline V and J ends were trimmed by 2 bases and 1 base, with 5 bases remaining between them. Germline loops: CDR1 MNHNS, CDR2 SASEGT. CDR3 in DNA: TGTGCCAGCAGTGAATCCGGGAACACTGAAGCTTTCTTT. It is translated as CASSESGNTEAFF.

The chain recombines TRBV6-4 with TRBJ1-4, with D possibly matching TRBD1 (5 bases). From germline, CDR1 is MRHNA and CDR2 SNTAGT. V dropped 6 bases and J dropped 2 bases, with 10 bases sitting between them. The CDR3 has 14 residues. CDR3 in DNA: TGTGCCAGCAGGATGACAGCCACTAATGAAAAACTGTTTTTT. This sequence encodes CASRMTATNEKLFF.

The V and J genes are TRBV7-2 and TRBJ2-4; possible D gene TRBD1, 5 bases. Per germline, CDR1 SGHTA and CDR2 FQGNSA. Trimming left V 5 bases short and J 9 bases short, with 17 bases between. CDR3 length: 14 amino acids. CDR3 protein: CASSPNAGYSIQYF. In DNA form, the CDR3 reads TGTGCCAGCAGCCCCAATGCAGGGTATAGCATTCAGTACTTC.

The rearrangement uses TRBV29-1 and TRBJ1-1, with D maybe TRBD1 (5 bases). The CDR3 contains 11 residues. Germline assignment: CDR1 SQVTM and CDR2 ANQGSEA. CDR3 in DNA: TGCAGTTTCGGATGGGGGGCTGAAGCTTTCTTT. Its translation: CSFGWGAEAFF.

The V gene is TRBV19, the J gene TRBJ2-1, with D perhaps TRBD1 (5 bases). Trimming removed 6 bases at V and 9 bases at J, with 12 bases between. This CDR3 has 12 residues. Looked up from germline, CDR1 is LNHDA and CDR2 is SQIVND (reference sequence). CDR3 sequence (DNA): TGTGCCAGTAGCCCCCAGGGCGGTGAGCAGTTCTTC. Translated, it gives CASSPQGGEQFF.

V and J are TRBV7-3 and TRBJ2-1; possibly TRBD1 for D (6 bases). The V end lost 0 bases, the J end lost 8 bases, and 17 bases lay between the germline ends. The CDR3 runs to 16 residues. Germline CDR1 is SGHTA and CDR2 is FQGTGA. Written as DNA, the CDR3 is TGTGCCAGCAGCTTAACGACCTTAGCAGGGGTCGATGAGCAGTTCTTC. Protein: CASSLTTLAGVDEQFF.

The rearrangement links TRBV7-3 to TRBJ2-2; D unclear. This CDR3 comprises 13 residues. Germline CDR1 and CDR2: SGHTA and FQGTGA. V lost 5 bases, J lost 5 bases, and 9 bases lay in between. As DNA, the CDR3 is TGTGCCAGCAGCCCCTTCGGGACCGGGGAGCTGTTTTTT. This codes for CASSPFGTGELFF.

CDR3 sequence reads: CASSLYESSGNTIYF. CDR3 bases: TGTGCCAGCAGTTTATATGAGTCCTCTGGAAACACCATATATTTT. The V gene is TRBV28, the J gene TRBJ1-3; D not certain. V was shortened by 1 base and J by 0 bases, with 7 bases between the two germline ends. This CDR3 region has 15 residues. Germline CDR1 MDHEN, CDR2 SYDVKM.

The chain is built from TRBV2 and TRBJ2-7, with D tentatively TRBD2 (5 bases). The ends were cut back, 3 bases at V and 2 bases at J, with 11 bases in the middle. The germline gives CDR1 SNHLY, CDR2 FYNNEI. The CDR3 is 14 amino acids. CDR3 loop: CASSERAAPYEQYF. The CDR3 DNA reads TGTGCCAGCAGTGAGAGGGCGGCCCCCTACGAGCAGTACTTC.

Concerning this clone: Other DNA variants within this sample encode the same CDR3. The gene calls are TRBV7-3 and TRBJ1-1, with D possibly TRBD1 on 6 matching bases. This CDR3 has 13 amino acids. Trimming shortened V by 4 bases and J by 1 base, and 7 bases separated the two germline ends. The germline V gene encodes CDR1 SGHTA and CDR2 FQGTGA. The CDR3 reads CASSSQGNTEAFF. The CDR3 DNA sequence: TGTGCCAGCAGCTCACAGGGGAACACTGAAGCTTTCTTT.

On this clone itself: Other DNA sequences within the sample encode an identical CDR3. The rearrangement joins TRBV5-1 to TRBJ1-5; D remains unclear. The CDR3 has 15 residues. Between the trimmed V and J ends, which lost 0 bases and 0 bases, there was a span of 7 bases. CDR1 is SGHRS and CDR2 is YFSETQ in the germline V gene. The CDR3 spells CASSLAGDSNQPQHF. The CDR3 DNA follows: TGCGCCAGCAGCTTGGCCGGGGATAGCAATCAGCCCCAGCATTTT.

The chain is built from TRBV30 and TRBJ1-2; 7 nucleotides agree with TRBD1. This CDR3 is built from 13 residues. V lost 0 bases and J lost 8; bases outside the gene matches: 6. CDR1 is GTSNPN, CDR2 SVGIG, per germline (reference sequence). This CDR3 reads CAWSVQGGIGYTF. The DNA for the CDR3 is TGTGCCTGGAGTGTACAAGGGGGCATCGGCTACACCTTC.

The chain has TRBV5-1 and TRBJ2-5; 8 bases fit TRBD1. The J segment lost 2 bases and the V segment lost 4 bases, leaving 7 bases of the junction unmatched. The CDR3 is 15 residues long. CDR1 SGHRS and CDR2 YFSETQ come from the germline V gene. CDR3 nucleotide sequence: TGCGCCAGCAGCGCCGGGACAGGCGTTCAAGAGACCCAGTACTTC. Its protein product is CASSAGTGVQETQYF.

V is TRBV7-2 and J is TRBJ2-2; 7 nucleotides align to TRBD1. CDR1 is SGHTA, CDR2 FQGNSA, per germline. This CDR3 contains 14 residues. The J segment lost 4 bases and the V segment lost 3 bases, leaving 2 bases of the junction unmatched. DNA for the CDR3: TGTGCCAGCAGCTTGGGGACAGCCACCGGGGAGCTGTTTTTT. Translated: CASSLGTATGELFF.

DNA for the CDR3: TGTGCCAGCAGTTTACTTGACTATGGCTACACCTTC. Translating gives CASSLLDYGYTF. The rearrangement joins TRBV28 to TRBJ1-2, with D unresolved. Germline V gene data show CDR1 as MDHEN and CDR2 as SYDVKM. The V and J ends lost 2 bases and 3 bases respectively, with 4 bases between them. This CDR3 has 12 amino acids.

The DNA for the CDR3 is TGTGCCAGCAGCTTAGCGATGGGAGGTTCACCCCTCCACTTT. It codes for CASSLAMGGSPLHF. This chain uses TRBV7-9 with TRBJ1-6, with D hard to call. V lost 0 bases and J lost 9, with 9 bases in between. The germline V gene encodes CDR1 SEHNR and CDR2 FQNEAQ (reference sequence). CDR3 length: 14 residues.